A selection of T cell receptor beta chains follows, all from one sample in a study of spatial heterogeneity in lung cancer. Using its own MiXCR run on the 5' RACE reads, TCRdb lists one record per CDR3 protein. This sample has tens of thousands of distinct CDR3 sequences; approximately 12% occur once, and the top ten carry roughly a third. The specimen was PBMCs, collected at follow-up. Receptors originate from a male donor with early-stage non-small cell lung cancer. The CDR3 runs from the conserved cysteine through the conserved F or W. The D gene is left open where the match is weak. A clone size is listed for some rows: how often the clone was seen (once, few, many), or a class if it is expanded.

cdr3_aa cdr3_nt j_call clone_size d_call v_call
CASSTTGEPYGYTF TGTGCCAGTAGTACGACAGGGGAACCCTATGGCTACACCTTC TRBJ1-2 NA TRBD1 TRBV19
CSVGRGRDYEQYF TGCAGCGTTGGGCGGGGGAGAGACTACGAGCAGTACTTC TRBJ2-7 NA TRBD2 TRBV29-1
CAISESGQVNIQYF TGTGCCATCAGTGAGTCGGGACAGGTAAACATTCAGTACTTC TRBJ2-4 many TRBD1 TRBV10-3
CASSTGRDEQFF TGTGCCAGCAGTACCGGGCGGGATGAGCAGTTCTTC TRBJ2-1 few NA TRBV12-3/TRBV12-4
CSARKDQPKNIQYF TGCAGTGCTAGAAAAGACCAGCCCAAAAACATTCAGTACTTC TRBJ2-4 NA NA TRBV20-1
CASTRGQGATEAFF TGTGCCAGCACCCGAGGACAGGGGGCTACTGAAGCTTTCTTT TRBJ1-1 NA TRBD1 TRBV7-9
CASSRTGEYGYTF TGTGCCAGCAGCCGAACAGGGGAGTATGGCTACACCTTC TRBJ1-2 many TRBD1 TRBV14
CSVGQGDRNHAFF TGCAGCGTCGGACAGGGTGACCGAAATCACGCTTTCTTT TRBJ1-1 many TRBD1 TRBV29-1
CASSFSVAGEQFF TGTGCCAGCAGCTTCTCTGTTGCGGGTGAGCAGTTCTTC TRBJ2-1 many NA TRBV7-6
CASSQDRGLDIADTQYF TGCGCCAGCAGCCAAGATAGAGGACTAGATATCGCAGATACGCAGTATTTT TRBJ2-3 many TRBD2 TRBV4-1
CASTVPRTDTQYF TGTGCGAGTACGGTACCCCGGACAGATACGCAGTATTTT TRBJ2-3 many NA TRBV6-2/TRBV6-3
CAYSERSYEQYF TGTGCCTATAGCGAGCGCTCCTACGAGCAGTACTTC TRBJ2-7 many NA TRBV30
CSVPGLHEQYF TGCAGCGTGCCCGGGCTCCACGAGCAGTACTTC TRBJ2-7 NA NA TRBV29-1
CASSLERSGSTQYF TGTGCCAGCAGCTTAGAACGGTCAGGCTCGACCCAGTACTTC TRBJ2-5 many NA TRBV11-2
CASIPFRVGWSDTQYF TGTGCCAGTATTCCCTTCAGGGTAGGGTGGTCAGATACGCAGTATTTT TRBJ2-3 NA NA TRBV19
CASTSGQAGRIASTGELFF TGTGCCAGCACCTCAGGACAGGCCGGGCGAATTGCGAGCACCGGGGAGCTGTTTTTT TRBJ2-2 few TRBD1 TRBV27
CASSLGDDDEQYF TGTGCCAGCAGCTTAGGGGATGACGACGAGCAGTACTTC TRBJ2-7 few NA TRBV7-9
CASSGARDREGNQPQHF TGTGCCAGCAGCGGGGCCCGGGACAGGGAAGGCAATCAGCCCCAGCATTTT TRBJ1-5 NA TRBD1 TRBV7-9
CASRGTAGNTIYF TGTGCCAGCAGGGGGACAGCTGGAAACACCATATATTTT TRBJ1-3 many TRBD1 TRBV6-5
CASSLRSGNTIYF TGTGCCAGCAGCCTACGCTCTGGAAACACCATATATTTT TRBJ1-3 few NA TRBV3-1
CASSYFDRGYGEAFF TGTGCCAGCAGTTATTTCGACAGGGGGTACGGTGAAGCTTTCTTT TRBJ1-1 NA TRBD1 TRBV6-5
CASSPRQTDEKLFF TGTGCCAGCTCACCACGTCAAACCGATGAAAAACTGTTTTTT TRBJ1-4 NA NA TRBV18
CSAWGRGALMTDTQYF TGCAGTGCCTGGGGGCGGGGGGCCCTTATGACAGATACGCAGTATTTT TRBJ2-3 few TRBD2 TRBV20-1
CASSLQDTQYF TGTGCCAGCAGCCTCCAGGATACGCAGTATTTT TRBJ2-3 few NA TRBV14
CASSSFDGYGYTF TGTGCCAGCAGCTCCTTCGACGGATATGGCTACACCTTC TRBJ1-2 many NA TRBV7-3
CASTPTSRAGELFF TGTGCCAGCACACCGACTAGCCGGGCCGGGGAGCTGTTTTTT TRBJ2-2 many TRBD2 TRBV3-1
CASSLTPDGTSHRRNVYEQYF TGTGCCAGCAGTCTAACACCCGACGGGACTTCGCACCGAAGAAACGTTTACGAGCAGTACTTC TRBJ2-7 many NA TRBV12-3/TRBV12-4
CASSFTSGANVLTF TGTGCCAGCAGTTTTACTTCTGGGGCCAACGTCCTGACTTTC TRBJ2-6 many NA TRBV27
CASSPYQGQAANEQFF TGTGCCAGCTCACCCTATCAAGGCCAGGCAGCCAATGAGCAGTTCTTC TRBJ2-1 many NA TRBV18
CAWSRGAVTYEQYF TGTGCCTGGAGTCGTGGAGCAGTGACCTACGAGCAGTACTTC TRBJ2-7 NA NA TRBV30
CASSAEVQGPLSTEAFF TGTGCCAGCAGTGCCGAAGTACAGGGGCCCCTGAGCACTGAAGCTTTCTTT TRBJ1-1 many TRBD1 TRBV6-1
CASSKRDRGQDTQYF TGTGCCAGCAGCAAAAGGGACAGGGGGCAAGATACGCAGTATTTT TRBJ2-3 NA TRBD1 TRBV11-3
CASSPLRGNEQFF TGTGCCAGCAGCCCCCTGCGCGGTAATGAGCAGTTCTTC TRBJ2-1 many NA TRBV12-3/TRBV12-4
CASRGTGNTEAFF TGTGCCAGCAGGGGGACAGGGAACACTGAAGCTTTCTTT TRBJ1-1 many TRBD1 TRBV6-2/TRBV6-3
CASSSPDTQYF TGCGCCAGCAGCTCGCCAGATACGCAGTATTTT TRBJ2-3 NA NA TRBV4-3
CAISVGSSTEAFF TGTGCCATCAGTGTAGGCAGTTCGACTGAAGCTTTCTTT TRBJ1-1 many NA TRBV10-3
CASSHPGTGNADTQYF TGTGCCAGCAGCCATCCCGGGACAGGGAACGCAGATACGCAGTATTTT TRBJ2-3 NA TRBD1 TRBV3-1
CASSFSGSSYNEQFF TGTGCCAGCAGCTTTAGCGGGAGCTCCTACAATGAGCAGTTCTTC TRBJ2-1 few TRBD2 TRBV7-3
CSVIGTAPGNTQYF TGCAGCGTTATCGGGACAGCCCCTGGTAATACGCAGTATTTT TRBJ2-3 NA TRBD1 TRBV29-1
CASSLVRGWEQFF TGTGCCAGCAGCCTGGTTCGTGGGTGGGAGCAGTTCTTC TRBJ2-1 many NA TRBV12-3/TRBV12-4
CASSLGRSRELFF TGTGCCAGCAGCTTAGGCAGGAGCCGGGAGCTGTTTTTT TRBJ2-2 few NA TRBV11-3
CASSLTPQGQSTGELFF TGTGCCAGCAGCTTAACCCCGCAGGGACAGAGCACCGGGGAGCTGTTTTTT TRBJ2-2 many TRBD1 TRBV7-9
CASSYGGLETEAFF TGTGCCAGCAGTTACGGGGGCCTGGAGACTGAAGCTTTCTTT TRBJ1-1 many NA TRBV6-6
CSAPREGRVSYEQYF TGCAGTGCCCCAAGGGAGGGAAGAGTTTCCTACGAGCAGTACTTC TRBJ2-7 few TRBD2 TRBV20-1
CASSQDAEGGEGGYTF TGTGCCAGCAGCCAAGATGCTGAAGGAGGGGAGGGCGGCTACACCTTC TRBJ1-2 many NA TRBV4-2
CASFGGPENTEAFF TGCGCCAGCTTCGGGGGGCCGGAGAACACTGAAGCTTTCTTT TRBJ1-1 many NA TRBV5-1
CASRRLTGPNQPQHF TGTGCCAGCCGCCGCCTGACAGGTCCCAATCAGCCCCAGCATTTT TRBJ1-5 NA NA TRBV6-2/TRBV6-3
CASRELGTFSPLHF TGTGCCAGCAGGGAGCTGGGAACCTTTTCACCCCTCCACTTT TRBJ1-6 NA NA TRBV2
CSASPSGQIYEQYF TGCAGTGCTTCCCCAAGTGGGCAGATCTACGAGCAGTACTTC TRBJ2-7 many NA TRBV20-1
CASSRLGLSTEAFF TGCGCCAGCAGCCGATTAGGATTGAGCACTGAAGCTTTCTTT TRBJ1-1 many NA TRBV5-1
CASSSPGRGPGQETQYF TGTGCCAGCAGTTCCCCGGGCAGGGGGCCGGGACAAGAGACCCAGTACTTC TRBJ2-5 few TRBD1 TRBV6-5
CASSFKEKETQYF TGTGCCAGCAGCTTCAAAGAGAAAGAGACCCAGTACTTC TRBJ2-5 many NA TRBV7-2
CAISATLDGGADTQYF TGTGCCATCAGTGCTACCTTGGACGGTGGGGCAGATACGCAGTATTTT TRBJ2-3 many NA TRBV10-3
CSAGQENYGYTF TGCAGTGCTGGACAGGAAAACTATGGCTACACCTTC TRBJ1-2 many TRBD1 TRBV20-1
CANPNQPQHF TGTGCCAACCCTAATCAGCCCCAGCATTTT TRBJ1-5 many NA TRBV14